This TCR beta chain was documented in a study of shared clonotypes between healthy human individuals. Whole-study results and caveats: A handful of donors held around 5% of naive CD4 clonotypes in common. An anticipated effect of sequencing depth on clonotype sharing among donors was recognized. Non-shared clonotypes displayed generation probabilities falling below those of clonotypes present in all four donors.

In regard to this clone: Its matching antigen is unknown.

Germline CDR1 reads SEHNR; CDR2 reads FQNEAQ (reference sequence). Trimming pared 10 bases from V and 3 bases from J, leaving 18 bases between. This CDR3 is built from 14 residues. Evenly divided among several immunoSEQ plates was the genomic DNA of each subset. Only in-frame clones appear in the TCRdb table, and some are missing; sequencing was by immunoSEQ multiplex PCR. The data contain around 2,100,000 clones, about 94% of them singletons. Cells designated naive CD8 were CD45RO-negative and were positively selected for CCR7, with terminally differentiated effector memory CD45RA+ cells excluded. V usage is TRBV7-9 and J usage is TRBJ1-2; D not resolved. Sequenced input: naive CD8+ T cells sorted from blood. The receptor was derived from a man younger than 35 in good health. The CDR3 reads CATPSPGEDYGYTF. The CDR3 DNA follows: TGTGCCACACCCTCCCCCGGGGAGGACTATGGCTACACCTTC. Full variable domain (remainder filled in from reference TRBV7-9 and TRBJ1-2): DTGVSQNPRHKITKRGQNVTFRCDPISEHNRLYWYRQTLGQGPEFLTYFQNEAQLEKSRLLSDRFSAERPKGSFSTLEIQRTEQGDSAMYLCATPSPGEDYGYTFGSGTRLTVV.